This entry lists 4 T cell receptor beta chains sequenced from one sample in a study of cytomegalovirus exposure and HLA in healthy donors. Assay used: immunoSEQ multiplex PCR; TCRdb lists only in-frame clones, some missing. This sample carries approximately 150,000 clones, less than 90% of them seen once, and the ten largest clones take around 9.6%. The sequenced sample consisted of PBMCs. The receptors stem from a young man in good health and CMV-seropositive.

The rearrangement uses TRBV5-6 and TRBJ2-3; TRBD2 aligns across 10 bases. The germline CDR1 and CDR2 sequences are SGHDT and YYEEEE. The V and J ends lost 2 bases and 5 bases, in that order; junction bases with no gene match: 2. The CDR3 covers 14 residues. The CDR3 nucleotides are TGTGCCAGCAGCTTTAGACTAGCGGGAGATACGCAGTATTTT. It codes for CASSFRLAGDTQYF.

The V call is TRBV27, the J call TRBJ2-1, with 13 bases that match TRBD2. This CDR3 comprises 16 residues. V dropped 6 bases and J dropped 3; count of bases not matched to a gene: 5. Germline V CDR1 and CDR2: MNHEY, SMNVEV (reference sequence). CDR3 residues: CASSPGLAGVYNEQFF. CDR3 coding DNA: TGTGCCAGCAGCCCAGGACTAGCGGGGGTCTACAATGAGCAGTTCTTC.

The chain has TRBV7-2 and TRBJ2-1; 13 bases line up with TRBD2. The CDR3 spans 17 residues. Germline V gene sequence: CDR1 SGHTA, CDR2 FQGNSA. V was pared by 5 bases and J by 5 bases, with 9 bases of the junction left unmatched. CDR3 protein: CASSPQAGTSGDNEQFF. In nucleotides, the CDR3 is TGTGCCAGCAGCCCCCAAGCCGGGACTAGCGGGGACAATGAGCAGTTCTTC.

V is TRBV11-2 and J is TRBJ2-1; 7 nucleotides align to TRBD2. This CDR3 region has 17 residues. Germline V lookup: CDR1 SGHAT, CDR2 FQNNGV. The trim removed 1 base at V and 0 bases at J, leaving 6 bases unmatched. CDR3 coding DNA: TGTGCCAGCAGCTTAGCTCGCCGACTAGCCTCCTACAATGAGCAGTTCTTC. It is translated as CASSLARRLASYNEQFF. The full variable domain, completed using reference TRBV11-2 and TRBJ2-1, is EAGVAQSPRYKIIEKRQSVAFWCNPISGHATLYWYQQILGQGPKLLIQFQNNGVVDDSQLPKDRFSAERLKGVDSTLKIQPAKLEDSAVYLCASSLARRLASYNEQFFGPGTRLTVL.